This T cell receptor (beta chain) was retrieved from a study of identical twins. TCRdb re-called the 5' RACE reads through MiXCR, storing one row per CDR3 protein. The sample has 500,000 or so distinct CDR3 sequences; roughly a fifth are singletons. These records were also assigned to another study, of T cells expressing NK-cell markers. That publication notes: The leading position in the CD3+CD56-NKG2C+ fraction of a handful of donors also went to these clonotypes.

The clonotype comes from a woman aged 18-29 years in good health. Input material: CD4+ T cells sorted from blood.

The DNA of the CDR3 is TGCGCCAGCAGCCGAGGGCCTCTGAACACTGAAGCTTTCTTT. This codes for CASSRGPLNTEAFF. V is TRBV4-1 and J is TRBJ1-1; D gene unclear. The length of the CDR3 is 14 residues. The ends were cut back, 4 bases at V and 0 bases at J, with 9 bases in the middle. Germline assignment: CDR1 MGHRA and CDR2 YSYEKL.